This is a list of T cell receptor beta chains from one sample in a study of Ad26.COV2.S vaccination and SARS-CoV-2 variants. The table came from immunoSEQ multiplex PCR; TCRdb's copy has only in-frame clones and leaves some out. The table lists about 320,000 clones, about nine tenths of them singletons. The specimen comprised peripheral blood, sampled in a trial of Ad26.COV2.S vaccine versus placebo. The receptors originated from a person between 18 and 59 years old who received the Ad26.COV2.S COVID-19 vaccine or a placebo. Both conserved end residues are part of each CDR3. The D gene is left open where the match is weak. Expanded clones are given a class, and other clones once, few, many or no size at all.

TRBJ1-2 | NA | TRBV6-5 | NA | CASSTTGRTGYTF | TGTGCCAGCAGTACCACCGGGCGAACCGGCTACACCTTC
TRBJ1-1 | NA | TRBV9 | NA | CASSVDSRYMNTEAFF | TGTGCCAGCAGCGTCGACAGCCGATACATGAACACTGAAGCTTTCTTT
TRBJ1-4 | NA | TRBV14 | NA | CASSHTGEKLFF | TGTGCCAGCAGCCACACAGGGGAAAAACTGTTTTTT
TRBJ2-1 | few | TRBV10-1 | NA | CASSEGGSYNEQFF | TGCGCCAGCAGTGAAGGGGGCTCCTACAATGAGCAGTTCTTC
TRBJ1-5 | NA | TRBV29-1 | NA | CSVQTDPRGPQHF | TGCAGCGTCCAGACAGATCCGCGGGGGCCCCAGCATTTT
TRBJ2-7 | NA | TRBV6-5 | TRBD1 | CATEPGQGWYEQYF | TGTGCCACCGAACCGGGACAGGGGTGGTACGAGCAGTACTTC
TRBJ1-4 | NA | TRBV5-1 | NA | CASSDPRIGEKLFF | TGCGCCAGCAGCGACCCTAGGATCGGGGAAAAACTGTTTTTT
TRBJ2-6 | NA | TRBV19 | TRBD1 | CASTLGQTSGANVLTF | TGTGCCAGTACCTTGGGACAGACCTCTGGGGCCAACGTCCTGACTTTC
TRBJ2-1 | NA | TRBV2 | NA | CASSPQGPGAYNEQFF | TGTGCCAGCAGTCCTCAGGGCCCCGGAGCCTACAATGAGCAGTTCTTC
TRBJ2-7 | NA | TRBV9 | TRBD1 | CASSATGQNSYEQYF | TGTGCCAGCAGCGCGACGGGACAGAACTCCTACGAGCAGTACTTC
TRBJ2-1 | NA | TRBV19 | TRBD2 | CASSISGAPNEQFF | TGTGCCAGTAGTATAAGCGGGGCCCCCAATGAGCAGTTCTTC
TRBJ1-1 | once | TRBV5-1 | NA | CASSVPDTEAFF | TGCGCCAGCAGCGTCCCCGACACTGAAGCTTTCTTT
TRBJ2-7 | NA | TRBV6-5 | NA | CASRGRYSSYEQYF | TGTGCCAGCAGGGGGCGATATAGCTCGTACGAGCAGTACTTC
TRBJ1-1 | NA | TRBV10-3 | NA | CAISTTGIGNTEAFF | TGTGCCATCAGTACCACAGGGATTGGGAACACTGAAGCTTTCTTT
TRBJ2-7 | NA | TRBV7-2 | NA | CASSPPGRDSYEQYF | TGTGCCAGCAGCCCCCCCGGAAGAGACTCCTACGAGCAGTACTTC
TRBJ1-1 | NA | TRBV18 | NA | CASSPPQRVGTEAFF | TGTGCCAGCTCACCACCGCAAAGGGTGGGCACTGAAGCTTTCTTT
TRBJ1-4 | NA | TRBV4-3 | NA | CASSQEAGELSEKLFF | TGCGCCAGCAGCCAAGAAGCGGGGGAGTTAAGTGAAAAACTGTTTTTT
TRBJ2-3 | once | TRBV19 | NA | CASSTRRPTQSDTQYF | TGTGCCAGTAGTACCAGACGGCCGACCCAATCAGATACGCAGTATTTT
TRBJ1-5 | once | TRBV6-5 | NA | CASSYSRTSNQPQHF | TGTGCCAGCAGTTACTCGAGGACTAGTAATCAGCCCCAGCATTTT
TRBJ2-1 | few | TRBV6-2/TRBV6-3 | TRBD2 | CASSMGTSGSHNEQFF | TGTGCCAGCAGCATGGGGACTAGCGGGAGCCACAATGAGCAGTTCTTC
TRBJ1-1 | once | TRBV7-2 | NA | CASSLTGLEIEAFF | TGTGCCAGCAGCTTAACCGGGCTCGAGATTGAAGCTTTCTTT
TRBJ1-1 | NA | TRBV10-1 | TRBD1 | CASLTSPRDSNTEAFF | TGCGCCAGCCTGACCTCACCCAGGGACAGTAACACTGAAGCTTTCTTT
TRBJ2-1 | NA | TRBV11-2 | TRBD1 | CASSLGDRVYNEQFF | TGTGCCAGCAGCTTAGGGGACAGGGTTTACAATGAGCAGTTCTTC
TRBJ2-1 | NA | TRBV14 | TRBD2 | CASSPFLSGIDNEQFF | TGTGCCAGCAGCCCCTTCCTCAGCGGGATAGACAATGAGCAGTTCTTC
TRBJ2-1 | NA | TRBV7-6 | NA | CASSLGSSAFPHNEQFF | TGTGCCAGCAGCTTAGGGAGTTCGGCCTTCCCCCACAATGAGCAGTTCTTC
TRBJ1-1 | NA | TRBV3-1/TRBV3-2 | NA | CASSYGTPRMNTEAFF | TGTGCCAGCAGCTACGGGACGCCGCGCATGAACACTGAAGCTTTCTTT
TRBJ1-2 | NA | TRBV10-3 | TRBD1 | CAISQFLQGAVETGYTF | TGTGCCATCAGTCAGTTCCTCCAGGGGGCCGTAGAAACCGGCTACACCTTC